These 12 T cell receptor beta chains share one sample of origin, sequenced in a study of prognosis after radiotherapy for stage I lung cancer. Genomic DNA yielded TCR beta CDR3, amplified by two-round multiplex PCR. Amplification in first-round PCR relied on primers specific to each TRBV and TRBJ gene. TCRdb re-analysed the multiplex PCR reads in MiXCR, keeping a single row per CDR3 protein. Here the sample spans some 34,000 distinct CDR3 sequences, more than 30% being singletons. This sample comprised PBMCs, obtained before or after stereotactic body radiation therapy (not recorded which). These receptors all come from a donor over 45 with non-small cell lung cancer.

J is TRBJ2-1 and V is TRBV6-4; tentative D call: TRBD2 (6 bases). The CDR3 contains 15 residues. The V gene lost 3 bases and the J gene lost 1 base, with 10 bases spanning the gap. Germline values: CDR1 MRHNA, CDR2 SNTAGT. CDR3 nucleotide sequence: TGTGCCAGCAGTGATAGCGGAAATTCCTACAATGAGCAGTTCTTC. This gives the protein CASSDSGNSYNEQFF.

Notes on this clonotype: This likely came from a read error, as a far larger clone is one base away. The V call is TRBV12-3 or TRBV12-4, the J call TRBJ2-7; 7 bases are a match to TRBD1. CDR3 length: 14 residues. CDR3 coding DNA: TGTGACAGCAGTTTGTACTCAGGGGGTACCGAGCAGTACTTC. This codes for CDSSLYSGGTEQYF.

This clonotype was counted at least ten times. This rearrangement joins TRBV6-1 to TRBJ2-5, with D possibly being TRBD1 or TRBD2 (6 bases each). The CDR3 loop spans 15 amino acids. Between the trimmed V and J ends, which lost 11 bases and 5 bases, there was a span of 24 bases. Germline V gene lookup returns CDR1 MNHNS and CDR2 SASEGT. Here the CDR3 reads CAGSRIGGPGETQYF. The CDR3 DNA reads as TGTGCCGGATCAAGGATAGGGGGGCCTGGGGAGACCCAGTACTTC.

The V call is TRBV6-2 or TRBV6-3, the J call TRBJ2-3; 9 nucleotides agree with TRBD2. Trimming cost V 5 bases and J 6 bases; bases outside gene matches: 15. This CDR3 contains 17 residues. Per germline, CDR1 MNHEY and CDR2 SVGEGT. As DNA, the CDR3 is TGTGCCAGCAGTGAGTGGATGGGCGGGAGGGCCGGGGATACGCAGTATTTT. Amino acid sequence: CASSEWMGGRAGDTQYF.

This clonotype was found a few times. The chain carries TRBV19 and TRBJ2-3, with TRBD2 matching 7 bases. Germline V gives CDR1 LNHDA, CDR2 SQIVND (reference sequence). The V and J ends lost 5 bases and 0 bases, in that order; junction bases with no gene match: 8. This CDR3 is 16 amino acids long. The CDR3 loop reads CASSFPGGPSTDTQYF. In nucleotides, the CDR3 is TGTGCCAGTAGTTTCCCGGGGGGTCCTAGCACAGATACGCAGTATTTT. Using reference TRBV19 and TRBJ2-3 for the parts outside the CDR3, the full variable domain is DGGITQSPKYLFRKEGQNVTLSCEQNLNHDAMYWYRQDPGQGLRLIYYSQIVNDFQKGDIAEGYSVSREKKESFPLTVTSAQKNPTAFYLCASSFPGGPSTDTQYFGPGTRLTVL.

The CDR3 nucleotides read TGCGCCAGCAGCCTTGCTCCGGATTCACCCCTCCACTTT. This encodes CASSLAPDSPLHF. V and J are TRBV5-1 and TRBJ1-6, with D uncertain. Germline loops: CDR1 SGHRS, CDR2 YFSETQ. Trimming took off 4 bases at V and 8 bases at J, with 10 bases between the two ends. This CDR3 has 13 residues.

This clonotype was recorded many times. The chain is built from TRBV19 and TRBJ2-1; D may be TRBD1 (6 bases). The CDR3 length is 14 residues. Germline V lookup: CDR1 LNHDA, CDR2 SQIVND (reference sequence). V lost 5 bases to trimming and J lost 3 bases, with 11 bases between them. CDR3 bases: TGTGCCAGTAGTCCAGGGGATTACTACAATGAGCAGTTCTTC. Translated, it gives CASSPGDYYNEQFF.

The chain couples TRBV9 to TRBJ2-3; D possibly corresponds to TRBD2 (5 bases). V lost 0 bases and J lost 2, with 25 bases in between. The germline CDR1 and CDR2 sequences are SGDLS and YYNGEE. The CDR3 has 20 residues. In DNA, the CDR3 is TGTGCCAGCAGCGTAGGATCGTTCCCTGCTGGCGGAGGTCCCACAGATACGCAGTATTTT. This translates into CASSVGSFPAGGGPTDTQYF.

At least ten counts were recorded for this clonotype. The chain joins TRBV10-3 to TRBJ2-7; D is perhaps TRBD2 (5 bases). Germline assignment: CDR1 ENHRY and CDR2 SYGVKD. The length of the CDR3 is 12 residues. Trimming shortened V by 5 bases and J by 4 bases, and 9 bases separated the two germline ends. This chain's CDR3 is CAISRTDYEQYF. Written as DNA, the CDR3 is TGTGCCATCAGTCGGACTGATTACGAGCAGTACTTC.

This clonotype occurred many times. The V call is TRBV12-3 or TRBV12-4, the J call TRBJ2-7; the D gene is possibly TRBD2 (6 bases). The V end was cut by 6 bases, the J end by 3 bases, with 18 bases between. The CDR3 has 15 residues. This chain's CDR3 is CASSRGAGDLYEQYF. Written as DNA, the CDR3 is TGTGCCAGCAGCCGCGGGGCCGGGGACCTCTACGAGCAGTACTTC.

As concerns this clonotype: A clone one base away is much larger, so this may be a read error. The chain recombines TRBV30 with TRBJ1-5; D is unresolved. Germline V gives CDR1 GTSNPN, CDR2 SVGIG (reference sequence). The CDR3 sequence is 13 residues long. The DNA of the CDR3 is TGTGCCTCGGCACGGGGTAGCAATCAGCCCCATCATTTT. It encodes CASARGSNQPHHF.

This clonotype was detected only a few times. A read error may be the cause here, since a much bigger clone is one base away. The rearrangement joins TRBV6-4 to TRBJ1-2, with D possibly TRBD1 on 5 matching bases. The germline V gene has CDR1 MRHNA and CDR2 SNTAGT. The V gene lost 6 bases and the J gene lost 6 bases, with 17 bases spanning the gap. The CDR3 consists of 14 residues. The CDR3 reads CASSPEQVSNGYTF. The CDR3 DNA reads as TGTGCCAGCAGCCCTGAACAGGTGTCAAATGGCTACACCTTC.